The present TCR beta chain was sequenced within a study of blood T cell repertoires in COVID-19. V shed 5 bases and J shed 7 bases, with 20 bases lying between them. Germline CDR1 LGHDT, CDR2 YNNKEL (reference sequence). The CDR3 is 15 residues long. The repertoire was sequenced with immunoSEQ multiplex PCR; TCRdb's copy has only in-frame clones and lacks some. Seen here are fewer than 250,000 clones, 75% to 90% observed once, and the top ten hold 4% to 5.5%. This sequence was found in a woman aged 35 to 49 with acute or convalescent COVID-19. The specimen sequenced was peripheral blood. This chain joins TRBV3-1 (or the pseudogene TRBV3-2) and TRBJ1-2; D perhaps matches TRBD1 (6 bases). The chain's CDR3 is CASSSRGGAPRGYTF. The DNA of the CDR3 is TGTGCCAGCAGCTCAAGAGGGGGGGCGCCCCGTGGCTACACCTTC.